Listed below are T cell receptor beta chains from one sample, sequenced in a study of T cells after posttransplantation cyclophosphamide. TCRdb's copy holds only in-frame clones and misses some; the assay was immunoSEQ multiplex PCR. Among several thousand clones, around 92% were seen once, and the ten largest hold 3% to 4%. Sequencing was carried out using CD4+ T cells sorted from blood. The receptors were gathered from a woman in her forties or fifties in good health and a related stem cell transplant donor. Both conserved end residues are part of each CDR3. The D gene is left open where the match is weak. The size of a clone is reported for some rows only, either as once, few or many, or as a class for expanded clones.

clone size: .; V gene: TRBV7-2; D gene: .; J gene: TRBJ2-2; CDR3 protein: CASSLDNRANTGELFF; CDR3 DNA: TGTGCCAGCAGCTTAGATAACAGGGCGAACACCGGGGAGCTGTTTTTT
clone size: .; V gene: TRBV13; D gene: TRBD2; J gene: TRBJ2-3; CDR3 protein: CASSLGTSGTADTQYF; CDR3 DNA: TGTGCCAGCAGCTTGGGGACTAGCGGGACAGCAGATACGCAGTATTTT
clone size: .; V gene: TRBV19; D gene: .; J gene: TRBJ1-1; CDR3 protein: CASSNGGVSTEAFF; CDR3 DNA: TGTGCCAGTAGTAATGGGGGGGTAAGCACTGAAGCTTTCTTT
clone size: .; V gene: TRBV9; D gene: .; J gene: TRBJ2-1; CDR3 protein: CASSVSGLMTYNEQFF; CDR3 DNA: TGTGCCAGCAGCGTTTCCGGACTGATGACCTACAATGAGCAGTTCTTC
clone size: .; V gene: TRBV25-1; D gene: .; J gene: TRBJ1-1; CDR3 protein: CASSVRGEAGRHTEAFF; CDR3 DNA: TGTGCCAGCAGTGTACGTGGAGAGGCAGGGAGGCACACTGAAGCTTTCTTT
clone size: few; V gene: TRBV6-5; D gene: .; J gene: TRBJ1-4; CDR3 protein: CASSATQGIEKLFF; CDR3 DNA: TGTGCCAGCAGTGCAACACAGGGAATTGAAAAACTGTTTTTT
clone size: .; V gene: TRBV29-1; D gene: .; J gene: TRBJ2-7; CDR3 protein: CSGQGTYEQYF; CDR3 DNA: TGCAGCGGGCAGGGAACCTACGAGCAGTACTTC
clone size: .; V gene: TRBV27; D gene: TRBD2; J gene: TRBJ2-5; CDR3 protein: CASSRLAGGGTQYF; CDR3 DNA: TGTGCCAGCAGTAGACTAGCGGGAGGCGGGACCCAGTACTTC
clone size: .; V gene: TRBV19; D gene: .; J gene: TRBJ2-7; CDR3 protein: CASARAQDSYEQYF; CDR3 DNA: TGTGCCAGTGCTCGCGCACAGGATTCCTACGAGCAGTACTTC
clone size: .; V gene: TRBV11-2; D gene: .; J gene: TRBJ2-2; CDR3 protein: CASSPLGGPGELFF; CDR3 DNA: TGTGCCAGCAGCCCCCTAGGCGGGCCCGGGGAGCTGTTTTTT
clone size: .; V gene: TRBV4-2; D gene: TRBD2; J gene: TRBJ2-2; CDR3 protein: CASSRESSGGATGELFF; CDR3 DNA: TGTGCCAGCAGCCGGGAGTCTAGCGGGGGTGCCACCGGGGAGCTGTTTTTT
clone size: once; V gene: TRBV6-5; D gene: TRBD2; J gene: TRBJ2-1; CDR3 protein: CASSSIGLAGASEQFF; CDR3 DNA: TGTGCCAGCAGTTCCATCGGACTAGCGGGAGCTTCTGAGCAGTTCTTC
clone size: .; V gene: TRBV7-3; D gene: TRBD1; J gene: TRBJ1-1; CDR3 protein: CASSKDRVTEAFF; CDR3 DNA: TGTGCCAGCAGCAAGGACAGGGTGACTGAAGCTTTCTTT
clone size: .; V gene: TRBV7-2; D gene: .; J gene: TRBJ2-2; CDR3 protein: CASSLTAGELFF; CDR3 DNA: TGTGCCAGCAGCTTAACGGCCGGGGAGCTGTTTTTT
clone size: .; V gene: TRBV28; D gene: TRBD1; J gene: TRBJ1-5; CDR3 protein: CASTDRGFGQPQHF; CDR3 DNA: TGTGCCAGCACGGACAGGGGTTTTGGTCAGCCCCAGCATTTT
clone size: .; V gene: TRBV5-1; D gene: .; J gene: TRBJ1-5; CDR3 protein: CASRGESNQPQHF; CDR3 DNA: TGCGCCAGCAGGGGAGAGAGCAATCAGCCCCAGCATTTT
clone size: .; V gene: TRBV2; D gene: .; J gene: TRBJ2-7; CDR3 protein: CASGLLSYEQYF; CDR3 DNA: TGTGCCAGCGGGCTCCTCTCCTACGAGCAGTACTTC
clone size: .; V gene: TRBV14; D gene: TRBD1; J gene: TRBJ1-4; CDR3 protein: CASSQDLGQGHEKLFF; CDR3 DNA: TGTGCCAGCAGCCAAGATCTTGGACAGGGACATGAAAAACTGTTTTTT
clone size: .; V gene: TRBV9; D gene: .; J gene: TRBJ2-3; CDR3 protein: CASSVEQASYTDTQYF; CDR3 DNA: TGTGCCAGCAGCGTAGAACAGGCATCATACACAGATACGCAGTATTTT
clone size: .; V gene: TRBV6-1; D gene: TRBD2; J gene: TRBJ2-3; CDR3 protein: CASSAGGLPQTQYF; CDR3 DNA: TGTGCCAGCAGTGCGGGGGGACTCCCGCAGACGCAGTATTTT
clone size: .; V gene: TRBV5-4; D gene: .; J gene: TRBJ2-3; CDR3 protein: CASSLERVRRGSTDTQYF; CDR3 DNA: TGTGCCAGCAGCTTGGAACGGGTGCGGAGGGGAAGCACAGATACGCAGTATTTT
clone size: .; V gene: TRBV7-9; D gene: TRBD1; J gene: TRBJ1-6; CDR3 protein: CASSEGTGGNSPLHF; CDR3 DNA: TGTGCCAGCAGCGAAGGGACAGGGGGAAATTCACCCCTCCACTTT
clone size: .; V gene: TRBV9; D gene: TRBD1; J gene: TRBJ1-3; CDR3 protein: CASSVGTGIGNTIYF; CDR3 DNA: TGTGCCAGCAGCGTAGGGACAGGGATAGGAAACACCATATATTTT
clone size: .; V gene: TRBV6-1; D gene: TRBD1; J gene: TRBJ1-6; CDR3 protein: CASSETGLSPLHF; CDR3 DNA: TGTGCCAGCAGTGAGACAGGGCTATCACCCCTCCACTTT
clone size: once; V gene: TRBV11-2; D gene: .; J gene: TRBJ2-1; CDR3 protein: CASSLDRAGRSYNEQFF; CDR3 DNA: TGTGCCAGCAGCTTAGATAGGGCAGGGCGCTCCTACAATGAGCAGTTCTTC
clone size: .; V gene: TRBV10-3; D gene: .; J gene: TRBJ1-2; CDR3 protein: CAITPSPGDGYGYTF; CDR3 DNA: TGTGCCATCACACCCTCCCCCGGGGATGGCTATGGCTACACCTTC
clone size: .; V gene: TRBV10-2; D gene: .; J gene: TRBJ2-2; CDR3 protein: CAGGPGTTNTGELFF; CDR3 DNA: TGCGCCGGGGGCCCGGGAACAACGAACACCGGGGAGCTGTTTTTT
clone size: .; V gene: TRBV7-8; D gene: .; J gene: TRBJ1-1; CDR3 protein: CASSLEFMNTEAFF; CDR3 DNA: TGTGCCAGCAGCTTAGAATTCATGAACACTGAAGCTTTCTTT
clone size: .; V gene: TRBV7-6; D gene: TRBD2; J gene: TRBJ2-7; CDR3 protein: CASSSRASGRRAHEQYF; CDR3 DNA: TGTGCCAGCAGCTCTCGGGCTAGCGGGAGGAGGGCCCACGAGCAGTACTTC
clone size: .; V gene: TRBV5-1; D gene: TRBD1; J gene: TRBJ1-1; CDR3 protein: CASSYRGQNTEAFF; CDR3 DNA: TGCGCCAGCAGCTACAGGGGGCAGAACACTGAAGCTTTCTTT
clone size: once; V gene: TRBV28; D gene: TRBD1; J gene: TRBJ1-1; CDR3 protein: CASSSADRDTEAFF; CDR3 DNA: TGTGCCAGCAGTTCCGCCGACAGGGACACTGAAGCTTTCTTT
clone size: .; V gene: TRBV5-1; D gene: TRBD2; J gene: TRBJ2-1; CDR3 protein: CASSLDGLAGVYNEQFF; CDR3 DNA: TGCGCCAGCAGCTTGGATGGTCTAGCGGGAGTCTACAATGAGCAGTTCTTC
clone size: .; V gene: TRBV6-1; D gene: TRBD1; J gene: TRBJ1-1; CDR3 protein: CAIPHYGQGSPQAFF; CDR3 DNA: TGTGCCATCCCTCACTACGGACAGGGGTCCCCACAAGCTTTCTTT
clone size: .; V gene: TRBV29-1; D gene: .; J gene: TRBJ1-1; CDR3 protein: CSVHARQGTEAFF; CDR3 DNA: TGCAGCGTGCATGCCAGGCAGGGCACTGAAGCTTTCTTT
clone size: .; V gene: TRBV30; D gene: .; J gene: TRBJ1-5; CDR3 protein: CAWSPRGRGISQPQHF; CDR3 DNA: TGTGCCTGGAGTCCCCGGGGTCGAGGGATAAGTCAGCCCCAGCATTTT
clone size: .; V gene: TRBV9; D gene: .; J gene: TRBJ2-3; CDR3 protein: CASSVTVDYTDTQYF; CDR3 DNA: TGTGCCAGCAGCGTAACTGTGGACTACACAGATACGCAGTATTTT
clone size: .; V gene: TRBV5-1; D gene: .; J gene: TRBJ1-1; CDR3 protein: CASSHGNRDTEAFF; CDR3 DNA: TGCGCCAGCAGCCACGGCAACAGGGACACTGAAGCTTTCTTT
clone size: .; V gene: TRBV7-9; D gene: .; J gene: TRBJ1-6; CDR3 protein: CASSLGGDYNSPLHF; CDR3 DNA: TGTGCCAGCAGCTTAGGGGGGGACTATAATTCACCCCTCCACTTT
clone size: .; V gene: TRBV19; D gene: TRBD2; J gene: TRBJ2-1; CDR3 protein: CASSELAAPGSEQFF; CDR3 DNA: TGTGCCAGTAGTGAGCTAGCGGCCCCCGGGAGTGAGCAGTTCTTC
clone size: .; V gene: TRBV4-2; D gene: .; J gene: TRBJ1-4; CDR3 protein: CASSQDMEGSGGLEKLFF; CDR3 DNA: TGTGCCAGCAGCCAAGATATGGAGGGGTCCGGGGGTCTTGAAAAACTGTTTTTT
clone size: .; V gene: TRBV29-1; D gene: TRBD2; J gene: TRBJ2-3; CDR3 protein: CSVESSSGGLDTQYF; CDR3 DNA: TGCAGCGTTGAAAGCTCTAGCGGGGGTTTGGATACGCAGTATTTT
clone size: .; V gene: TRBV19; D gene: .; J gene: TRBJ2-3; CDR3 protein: CASSAGQGGTQYF; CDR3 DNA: TGTGCCAGTAGCGCAGGGCAGGGTGGTACGCAGTATTTT
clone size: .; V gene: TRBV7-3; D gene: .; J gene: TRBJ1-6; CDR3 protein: CASSLTGGDSPLHF; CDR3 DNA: TGTGCCAGCAGCTTAACGGGAGGGGATTCACCCCTCCACTTT
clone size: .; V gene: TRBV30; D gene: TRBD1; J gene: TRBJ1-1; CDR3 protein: CAWRDRARVTEAFF; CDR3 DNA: TGTGCCTGGAGAGACAGGGCTAGGGTCACTGAAGCTTTCTTT
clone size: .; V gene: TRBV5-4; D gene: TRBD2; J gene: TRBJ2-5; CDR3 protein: CASSSSAGAFQGETQYF; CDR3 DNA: TGTGCCAGCAGCTCCTCAGCGGGAGCCTTTCAGGGGGAGACCCAGTACTTC
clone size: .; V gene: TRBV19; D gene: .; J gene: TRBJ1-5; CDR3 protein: CASSFSGQGGGQPQHF; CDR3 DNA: TGTGCCAGTAGCTTTTCTGGCCAGGGAGGTGGTCAGCCCCAGCATTTT
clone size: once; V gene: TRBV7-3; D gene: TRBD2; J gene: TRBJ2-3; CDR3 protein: CASSPGLASDTQYF; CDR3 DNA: TGTGCCAGCAGCCCGGGACTAGCGTCAGATACGCAGTATTTT
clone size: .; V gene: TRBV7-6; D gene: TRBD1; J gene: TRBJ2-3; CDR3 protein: CASSWTGLADTQYF; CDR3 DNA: TGTGCCAGCAGCTGGACAGGGCTGGCAGATACGCAGTATTTT
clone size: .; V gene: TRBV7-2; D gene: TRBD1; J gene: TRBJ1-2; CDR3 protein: CASSLGQGNYGYTF; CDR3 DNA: TGTGCCAGCAGTTTAGGACAGGGGAACTATGGCTACACCTTC
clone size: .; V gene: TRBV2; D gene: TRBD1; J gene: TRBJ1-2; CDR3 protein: CASSEAPGQGEGYTF; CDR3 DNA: TGTGCCAGCAGTGAAGCTCCGGGACAGGGCGAAGGCTACACCTTC
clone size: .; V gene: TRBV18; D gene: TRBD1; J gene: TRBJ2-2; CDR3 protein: CASSPGQASSGLFF; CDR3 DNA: TGTGCCAGCTCACCCGGACAGGCCTCATCGGGACTGTTTTTT
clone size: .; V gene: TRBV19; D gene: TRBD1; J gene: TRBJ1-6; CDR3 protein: CARQGSGSPFGLAPGPNSPLHF; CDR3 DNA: TGTGCCAGACAGGGGTCAGGGTCTCCCTTCGGGTTGGCTCCGGGACCTAATTCCCCCCTCCACTTT
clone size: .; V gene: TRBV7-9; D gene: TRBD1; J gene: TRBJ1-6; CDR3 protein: CASSRTGVNSPLHF; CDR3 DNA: TGTGCCAGCAGCCGAACAGGGGTGAATTCACCCCTCCACTTT
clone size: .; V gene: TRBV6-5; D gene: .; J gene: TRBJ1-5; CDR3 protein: CASTPPGSNQPQHF; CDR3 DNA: TGTGCCAGCACACCCCCAGGGTCGAATCAGCCCCAGCATTTT
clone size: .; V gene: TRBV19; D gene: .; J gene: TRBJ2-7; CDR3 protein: CASGKGLNEQYF; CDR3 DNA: TGTGCCAGTGGCAAGGGGTTGAACGAGCAGTACTTC
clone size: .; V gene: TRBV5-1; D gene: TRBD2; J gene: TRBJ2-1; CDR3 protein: CASSLGLAELLGNEQFF; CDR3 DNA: TGCGCCAGCAGCTTGGGACTAGCGGAGCTTTTGGGAAATGAGCAGTTCTTC
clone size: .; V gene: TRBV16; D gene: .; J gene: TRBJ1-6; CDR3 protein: CASSRSRTLTDSPLHF; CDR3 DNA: TGTGCCAGCAGTCGGAGCCGGACACTCACAGATTCACCCCTCCACTTT